The sequence of this T cell receptor beta chain was determined in a study of blood T cell repertoires in COVID-19. V lost 0 bases to trimming and J lost 6 bases, with 12 bases between them. Germline V gene lookup returns CDR1 GTSNPN and CDR2 SVGIG (reference sequence). This CDR3 has 14 residues. Under the authors' procedure: Amplification from reference gene primers served as the basis for estimated nucleated cell counts. The repertoire was sequenced with immunoSEQ multiplex PCR; TCRdb's copy has only in-frame clones and lacks some. V and J calls and clone size are given by that table; D and trimming were obtained from the DNA. The sample records some 280,000 clones, about 89% being singletons.

The sequence derives from a woman aged 40 to 50 who had recovered from COVID-19. J is TRBJ1-5 and V is TRBV30; D perhaps matches TRBD1 (5 bases). Sequencing was performed on peripheral blood. CDR3 protein: CAWSVEGIGQPQHF. As DNA, the CDR3 is TGTGCCTGGAGTGTGGAGGGGATTGGTCAGCCCCAGCATTTT.